This T cell receptor (beta chain) was documented in a study of technical replicates of blood from a few donors. Profiling relied on immunoSEQ multiplex PCR, and the TCRdb table lists in-frame clones only, not all of them. Of about 81,000 clones in the sample, approximately 95% were seen once. The CDR3 has 14 residues. V lost 5 bases, J lost 2 bases, and 13 bases lay in between. CDR1 is SGHNT and CDR2 is YYREEE in the germline V gene (reference sequence). The clonotype was recovered from a human donor in good health. The rearrangement joins TRBV5-4 to TRBJ1-1, with D unresolved. Sequenced: T cells isolated from PBMCs. CDR3 protein: CASSSGSPNTEAFF. The CDR3 nucleotides read TGTGCCAGCAGTTCAGGCTCCCCCAACACTGAAGCTTTCTTT.